The 18 T cell receptor beta chains below come from one sample, sequenced in a study of blood T cell repertoires in COVID-19 (dated by TCRdb to about 2020). Library prep was done by the immunoSEQ multiplex PCR assay. TCRdb re-hosts the immuneACCESS table, in-frame sequences only. Its copies lack some clones; in the studies checked, an unresolved V gene accounts for under half of them, and the cause for the rest is not known. The sample has 150,000 to 200,000 clones on record, around nine tenths of them singletons. The top ten hold around 0.88% of the sample. Sequenced sample: peripheral blood. The source is a woman under 30 who had recovered from COVID-19.

DNA of the CDR3: TGTGCCAGCAGTTACGGGGACAGAGACTACGAGCAGTACTTC. This codes for CASSYGDRDYEQYF. V usage is TRBV6-5 and J usage is TRBJ2-7; 7 nucleotides align to TRBD1. The junction had 4 bases not matched to a gene; V was cut back by 2 bases and J by 3 bases. Germline loops: CDR1 MNHEY, CDR2 SVGAGI. There are 14 residues in the CDR3.

The rearrangement uses TRBV19 and TRBJ2-1; 12 nucleotides align to TRBD1. The junction had 6 bases not matched to a gene; V was cut back by 1 base and J by 11 bases. Looked up from germline, CDR1 is LNHDA and CDR2 is SQIVND (reference sequence). The CDR3 consists of 15 residues. The CDR3 is CASSIGGQGAIQQFF. CDR3 in DNA: TGTGCCAGTAGTATAGGGGGACAGGGGGCGATCCAGCAGTTCTTC.

The CDR3 coding sequence is TGTGCCAGCAGTTCTACCACACAGGGGGCGAGGACTGAAGCTTTCTTT. Translated, it gives CASSSTTQGARTEAFF. The genes are TRBV6-4 and TRBJ1-1, with TRBD1 matching over 9 bases. Germline CDR1 and CDR2: MRHNA and SNTAGT. The CDR3 runs to 16 residues. J was trimmed by 5 bases and V by 5 bases; bases with no gene match: 12.

The chain has TRBV6-2 or TRBV6-3 and TRBJ1-2; D unresolved. V gave up 1 base and J gave up 2 bases, with 5 bases separating them. The CDR3 has 13 residues. Germline values: CDR1 MNHEY, CDR2 SVGEGT. The chain's CDR3 is CASSYWRNYGYTF. In DNA form, the CDR3 reads TGTGCCAGCAGTTACTGGCGGAACTATGGCTACACCTTC.

The J gene is TRBJ2-7, the V gene TRBV2, with 11 bases that match TRBD1. The CDR3 length is 14 residues. Germline assignment: CDR1 SNHLY and CDR2 FYNNEI. CDR3 bases: TGTGCCAGCAGTCGGGCTAGGGGACAGGGGGATTTAGGCGTC. Its translation is CASSRARGQGDLGV.

This sequence joins TRBV27 and TRBJ2-1; the match to TRBD2 covers 8 bases. Trimming at V came to 3 bases and at J to 5 bases, leaving 6 bases not matched to a gene. The CDR3 totals 15 residues. CDR1 and CDR2 (germline): MNHEY, SMNVEV (reference sequence). CDR3 DNA: TGTGCCAGCAGTTTCCGGGGGGGCCGGGACAATGAGCAGTTCTTC. Translated: CASSFRGGRDNEQFF.

The chain is built from TRBV18 and TRBJ2-3; D possibly corresponds to TRBD1 (6 bases). Trimming shortened V by 3 bases and J by 3 bases, and 16 bases separated the two germline ends. The CDR3 is 16 amino acids. The germline V gene encodes CDR1 KGHSH and CDR2 LQKENI. CDR3 sequence (DNA): TGTGCCAGCTCACCTAACCGGCAGGGGCGGACAGATACGCAGTATTTT. Its translation: CASSPNRQGRTDTQYF.

The V call is TRBV5-1, the J call TRBJ2-2, with 10 bases lining up with TRBD2. Germline trimming cut 2 bases from V and 6 bases from J; bases unmatched to any gene: 7. The CDR3 spans 16 residues. CDR1 SGHRS and CDR2 YFSETQ come from the germline V gene. The CDR3 bases are TGCGCCAGCAGCTTTCTAGCGGGAGCAAGGGCCGGGGAGCTGTTTTTT. Its protein is CASSFLAGARAGELFF.

This clone was recorded only once. The chain combines TRBV2 with TRBJ2-5; TRBD2 might be the D (6 bases). Germline assignment: CDR1 SNHLY and CDR2 FYNNEI. V gave up 7 bases and J gave up 7 bases, with 13 bases separating them. This CDR3 region has 12 residues. CDR3 in amino acids: CASTGGLRTQYF. CDR3 DNA: TGTGCCAGCACCGGAGGGCTCCGGACCCAGTACTTC. Complete variable domain (other parts from reference TRBV2 and TRBJ2-5): EPEVTQTPSHQVTQMGQEVILRCVPISNHLYFYWYRQILGQKVEFLVSFYNNEISEKSEIFDDQFSVERPDGSNFTLKIRSTKLEDSAMYFCASTGGLRTQYFGPGTRLLVL.

This clone was detected only once. This chain's CDR3 is CATSRGNREYGELFF. The DNA of the CDR3 is TGTGCCACCAGCAGAGGAAACAGGGAGTACGGGGAGCTGTTTTTT. J is TRBJ2-2 and V is TRBV15, with D maybe TRBD1 (6 bases). V lost 1 base and J lost 7, with 13 bases in between. Germline V gene lookup returns CDR1 LNHNV and CDR2 YYDKDF (reference sequence). The CDR3 is made up of 15 amino acids.

The chain joins TRBV6-2 or TRBV6-3 to TRBJ1-5; D may be TRBD1 (6 bases). This CDR3 comprises 14 residues. Germline V gene data show CDR1 as MNHEY and CDR2 as SVGEGT. Trimming removed 4 bases at V and 7 bases at J, with 14 bases between. In DNA form, the CDR3 reads TGTGCCAGCAGTTCTACAGGGTTAGAGCAGCCCCAGCATTTT. It encodes CASSSTGLEQPQHF.

The J gene is TRBJ2-5, the V gene TRBV6-5, with D perhaps matching TRBD1 (6 bases). The germline V and J ends were trimmed by 4 bases and 6 bases, with 12 bases remaining between them. Germline CDR1 is MNHEY and CDR2 is SVGAGI. The CDR3 sequence is 13 residues long. In DNA, the CDR3 is TGTGCCAGCAGTTTGCCAGGGGCAAAGACCCAGTACTTC. This gives the protein CASSLPGAKTQYF.

This chain uses TRBV5-1 with TRBJ2-2; 9 bases align to TRBD1. Germline V CDR1 and CDR2: SGHRS, YFSETQ. The CDR3 totals 16 residues. V lost 5 bases to trimming and J lost 5 bases; unmatched junction nucleotides: 10. CDR3 nucleotide sequence: TGCGCCAGCAGTCCTCTAGGACAGGGGCGGACCGGGGAGCTGTTTTTT. Its protein is CASSPLGQGRTGELFF. The full variable domain, completed using reference TRBV5-1 and TRBJ2-2, is KAGVTQTPRYLIKTRGQQVTLSCSPISGHRSVSWYQQTPGQGLQFLFEYFSETQRNKGNFPGRFSGRQFSNSRSEMNVSTLELGDSALYLCASSPLGQGRTGELFFGEGSRLTVL.

The chain is built from TRBV6-5 and TRBJ1-3; D ambiguous. The CDR3 loop spans 13 amino acids. Germline V gene sequence: CDR1 MNHEY, CDR2 SVGAGI. Trimming took off 6 bases at V and 4 bases at J, with 10 bases between the two ends. CDR3 in DNA: TGTGCCAGCAGCGGACTTGTGGGAAACACCATATATTTT. Its translation: CASSGLVGNTIYF.

The chain combines TRBV4-1 with TRBJ2-2; 10 bases are shared with TRBD2. The V gene's germline CDR1 is MGHRA and CDR2 YSYEKL. The CDR3 sequence is 14 residues long. The trim removed 3 bases at V and 6 bases at J, leaving 1 base unmatched. The CDR3 sequence is CASSQLAGAGELFF. The CDR3 coding sequence is TGCGCCAGCAGCCAGCTAGCGGGAGCCGGGGAGCTGTTTTTT.

This clone came up once. The rearrangement links TRBV19 to TRBJ1-2; 8 nucleotides align to TRBD1. Germline CDR1 LNHDA, CDR2 SQIVND (reference sequence). Trimming took 0 bases from V and 5 from J; bases not matched to a gene: 2. The CDR3 loop spans 14 amino acids. DNA for the CDR3: TGTGCCAGTAGTATAGATGGGACAGGTTATGGCTACACCTTC. It is translated as CASSIDGTGYGYTF.

V is TRBV7-9 and J is TRBJ1-2, with 11 bases lining up with TRBD1. Unmatched junction bases numbered 8, after V lost 6 bases and J lost 5 bases. The CDR3 length is 15 residues. Germline V gives CDR1 SEHNR, CDR2 FQNEAQ (reference sequence). In DNA, the CDR3 is TGTGCCAGCAGACCTGTCGGGACAGGGGGTTATGGCTACACCTTC. Protein product: CASRPVGTGGYGYTF.

CDR3 sequence: CASSLPDRVHEQYF. Written as DNA, the CDR3 is TGTGCCAGCAGCCTACCTGACAGGGTCCACGAGCAGTACTTC. The gene calls are TRBV7-2 and TRBJ2-7; 7 bases align to TRBD1. Germline V gives CDR1 SGHTA, CDR2 FQGNSA. V shed 5 bases, J shed 5 bases, and the junction held 9 bases outside the gene matches. The CDR3 runs 14 residues.